The 19 T cell receptor beta chains below were found in one sample sequenced in a study of shared clonotypes between healthy human individuals. TCRdb keeps only in-frame clones here, not all; method: immunoSEQ multiplex PCR. The data contain under 350,000 clones, 87% of them singletons. The sequencing sample was made of memory CD8+ T cells sorted from blood. The subset: CD45RO+ cells pooled with CCR7-negative TemRA cells. These receptors were obtained from a man aged 18 to 30 in good health.

The V gene is TRBV27, the J gene TRBJ2-1, with TRBD1 as a possible D gene (7 bases). CDR1 is MNHEY, CDR2 SMNVEV, per germline (reference sequence). Trimming took 2 bases from V and 3 from J, leaving 11 bases between them. CDR3 length: 15 residues. CDR3 DNA sequence: TGTGCCAGCAGTTTAGGTCAGGGGGGCTACAATGAGCAGTTCTTC. Protein sequence: CASSLGQGGYNEQFF.

This clone has just a few counts. The chain couples TRBV7-2 to TRBJ1-2, with a weak D call TRBD1 (5 bases). Germline V gene sequence: CDR1 SGHTA, CDR2 FQGNSA. This CDR3 has 15 residues. Trimming shortened V by 4 bases and J by 8 bases, and 20 bases separated the two germline ends. CDR3 in amino acids: CASSSGLLDSYGYTF. CDR3 coding DNA: TGTGCCAGCAGCTCGGGATTGCTCGACAGTTACGGCTACACCTTC.

The CDR3 loop is CASSTPGTGSTEAFF. The CDR3 region has the DNA TGTGCCAGCAGCACTCCCGGGACAGGGAGCACTGAAGCTTTCTTT. The chain recombines TRBV9 with TRBJ1-1, with TRBD1 identical over 9 bases. The CDR3 length is 15 residues. The V gene end was trimmed by 4 bases and the J gene end by 4 bases; junction bases not matched to a gene: 8. Germline loops: CDR1 SGDLS, CDR2 YYNGEE.

V is TRBV7-3 and J is TRBJ2-7; unclear D gene. This CDR3 contains 14 residues. V shed 5 bases and J shed 3 bases, with 14 bases lying between them. The V gene's germline CDR1 is SGHTA and CDR2 FQGTGA. CDR3 in DNA: TGTGCCAGCAGCCCCCTTCCAGGAAGCTACGAGCAGTACTTC. Protein: CASSPLPGSYEQYF.

This chain joins TRBV9 and TRBJ1-3; D remains unclear. The CDR3 sequence is 14 residues long. V lost 0 bases and J lost 4, with 8 bases in between. Germline-derived CDR1 and CDR2 are SGDLS and YYNGEE. The CDR3 DNA follows: TGTGCCAGCAGCGTAGGGTCGGCGGGAAACACCATATATTTT. It codes for CASSVGSAGNTIYF.

In the case of this clone: At one end the junction does not follow the germline gene, possibly because of a read error. Different DNA sequences within this sample yield the same CDR3. The chain recombines TRBV7-2 with TRBJ1-4; D might be TRBD1 (5 bases). Germline V lookup: CDR1 SGHTA, CDR2 FQGNSA. This CDR3 spans 15 amino acids. CDR3 DNA sequence: TGTGCCAGCAGCTTAACCGGGGCAACCAATGAAAAACTGTTTTTT. It encodes CASSLTGATNEKLFF.

The sample holds a few counts of this clone. The chain couples TRBV2 to TRBJ1-5, with unresolved D. The germline gives CDR1 SNHLY, CDR2 FYNNEI. The CDR3 is 15 amino acids. V lost 6 bases and J lost 7, with 19 bases in between. The CDR3 DNA follows: TGTGCCAGCAGGCTAGGCACATTCACATACCAGCCCCAGCATTTT. Encoded protein: CASRLGTFTYQPQHF.

In regard to this clone: Other DNA sequences from this sample encode an identical CDR3 as well. This chain uses TRBV9 with TRBJ1-3, with D unclear. The germline V and J ends were trimmed by 0 bases and 3 bases, with 7 bases remaining between them. Germline CDR1 reads SGDLS; CDR2 reads YYNGEE. This CDR3 region has 14 residues. The CDR3 is CASSVGGDGNTIYF. The DNA for the CDR3 is TGTGCCAGCAGCGTAGGGGGAGATGGAAACACCATATATTTT.

This rearrangement joins TRBV28 to TRBJ2-2; possibly TRBD1 or TRBD2 for D (5 bases each). CDR3 size: 17 residues. Germline CDR1 reads MDHEN; CDR2 reads SYDVKM. V lost 0 bases and J 4 bases, leaving 15 bases between the germline ends. CDR3 nucleotide sequence: TGTGCCAGCAGTTTATGGGGTGGGGGATCGGGCACCGGGGAGCTGTTTTTT. Translating gives CASSLWGGGSGTGELFF.

The chain recombines TRBV11-2 with TRBJ2-7; 8 bases agree with TRBD1. The CDR3 has 15 amino acids. Germline V gene sequence: CDR1 SGHAT, CDR2 FQNNGV. J gave up 5 bases and V 5 bases, and 11 bases lay outside the gene matches. CDR3: CASSHVLDRVNEQYF. CDR3 DNA: TGTGCCAGCAGCCACGTCCTGGACAGGGTGAACGAGCAGTACTTC.

This clone appeared a single time. The rearrangement joins TRBV6-1 to TRBJ2-2, with 8 bases fitting TRBD1. The CDR3 covers 16 residues. Germline V gene data show CDR1 as MNHNS and CDR2 as SASEGT. Germline trimming cut 3 bases from V and 0 bases from J; bases unmatched to any gene: 3. CDR3 residues: CASSDRGLANTGELFF. The DNA of the CDR3 is TGTGCCAGCAGTGACAGGGGGCTGGCGAACACCGGGGAGCTGTTTTTT.

The table lists this clone with a few counts. V is TRBV25-1 and J is TRBJ2-3; no firm D call. The V gene's germline CDR1 is MGHDK and CDR2 SYGVNS. CDR3 length equals 14 residues. V was cut by 3 bases and J by 6 bases, with 13 bases left in between. The CDR3 spells CASSEGFTDDTQYF. Written as DNA, the CDR3 is TGTGCCAGCAGTGAGGGGTTCACTGACGATACGCAGTATTTT.

With respect to this clone: A much bigger clone sits one base away, suggesting this may be a read error. The V call is TRBV6-1, the J call TRBJ2-7; 7 bases fit TRBD1. CDR3 length: 13 amino acids. Germline values: CDR1 MNHNS, CDR2 SASEGT. Losses at the gene ends were 8 bases for V and 0 bases for J; bases not matched to a gene: 4. CDR3: CASGWDSSYEQYF. The CDR3 region has the DNA TGTGCCAGCGGCTGGGACAGCTCCTACGAGCAGTACTTC.

The sample holds one count of this clone. The chain links TRBV7-9 to TRBJ2-5, with 14 bases matching TRBD2. The CDR3 runs 15 residues. The germline gives CDR1 SEHNR, CDR2 FQNEAQ (reference sequence). V trimming: 0 bases; J trimming: 8 bases; junction bases outside the gene matches: 2. CDR3 residues: CASSLAGLAGVTQYF. The CDR3 DNA follows: TGTGCCAGCAGCTTAGCGGGACTAGCGGGAGTTACCCAGTACTTC.

The J gene is TRBJ2-3, the V gene TRBV21-1; the DNA was not compared with TRBD2, the D call given in the table. TRBV21-1 is shown as a pseudogene. This CDR3 has 15 residues. CDR3 in DNA: TGTGCCAGCAGAGGGCCAGCGGGAGAACCAGATACGCAGTATTTT. Translation: CASRGPAGEPDTQYF.

This chain links TRBV25-1 with TRBJ2-7; D is ambiguous. Per germline, CDR1 MGHDK and CDR2 SYGVNS. V dropped 1 base and J dropped 2 bases, with 6 bases sitting between them. The CDR3 has 13 amino acids. In DNA form, the CDR3 reads TGTGCCAGCAGTGAATCGGGCCCCTACGAGCAGTACTTC. Translation: CASSESGPYEQYF.

This chain uses TRBV7-9 with TRBJ2-7, with D unresolved. The CDR3 extends over 13 amino acids. Trimming pared 8 bases from V and 0 bases from J, leaving 11 bases between. The germline V gene has CDR1 SEHNR and CDR2 FQNEAQ (reference sequence). The CDR3 loop is CASALGDSYEQYF. CDR3 nucleotides: TGTGCCAGCGCCTTAGGTGACTCCTACGAGCAGTACTTC.

V is TRBV13 and J is TRBJ2-7; 10 bases map to TRBD1. The V segment lost 4 bases and the J segment 1 base; nucleotides outside the gene matches: 4. Germline assignment: CDR1 PRHDT and CDR2 FYEKMQ (reference sequence). The CDR3 covers 15 residues. The CDR3 is CASSSRDRGSYEQYF. The CDR3 DNA is TGTGCCAGCAGCTCCCGGGACAGGGGATCCTACGAGCAGTACTTC. The whole variable domain, filled in from reference TRBV13 and TRBJ2-7, reads AAGVIQSPRHLIKEKRETATLKCYPIPRHDTVYWYQQGPGQDPQFLISFYEKMQSDKGSIPDRFSAQQFSDYHSELNMSSLELGDSALYFCASSSRDRGSYEQYFGPGTRLTVT.

The chain links TRBV5-1 to TRBJ2-7; D is ambiguous. Germline V gene sequence: CDR1 SGHRS, CDR2 YFSETQ. The CDR3 runs to 16 residues. The V and J ends lost 1 base and 4 bases respectively, with 18 bases between them. CDR3 DNA sequence: TGCGCCAGCAGCTTGACCTGGGAAAAGCCCCATTACGAGCAGTACTTC. As protein: CASSLTWEKPHYEQYF. The full variable domain, with the rest looked up from reference TRBV5-1 and TRBJ2-7, is KAGVTQTPRYLIKTRGQQVTLSCSPISGHRSVSWYQQTPGQGLQFLFEYFSETQRNKGNFPGRFSGRQFSNSRSEMNVSTLELGDSALYLCASSLTWEKPHYEQYFGPGTRLTVT.